The clone carrying this TCR beta chain was picked up a small number of times. Its antigen remains unknown. Germline V CDR1 and CDR2: SGHVS, FNYEAQ. CDR3 length: 13 amino acids. Trimming removed 3 bases at V and 6 bases at J, with 10 bases between. Broader study findings: Greatest tumor Treg TCR overlap was with tumor naive CD4+ cells. Tumor memory CD4+ T cell TCR gene usage was found to cluster with blood and lymph node memory CD4+ cells and with lymph node naive CD4+ cells.

Full-length variable regions came from constant-region reverse primers plus semi-nested Nested Universal Primer A PCR. TCRdb used MiXCR to reprocess the 5' RACE reads, holding one entry per CDR3 protein. The table lists about 40,000 distinct CDR3 sequences, approximately 20% of them singletons, with 2.8% in the top ten. This chain joins TRBV7-6 and TRBJ2-3, with D tentatively TRBD1 (6 bases). Material: naive CD4+ T cells sorted from a lymph node. Specified subset: naive CD4+ T cells, CD4+CD45RA+CD25-. The TCR comes from a female donor with breast cancer. CDR3 DNA sequence: TGTGCCAGCAGCTTTACAGGGCCGGATACGCAGTATTTT. This translates into CASSFTGPDTQYF.